Below are 23 T cell receptor beta chains sequenced from a single sample in a study of human T cells and chemical hapten exposure. TCRdb independently ran MiXCR on the RACE reads; one entry per CDR3 protein. In the table there are a few hundred thousand distinct CDR3 sequences, about 6% of which are singletons. The time point was: patch test 2, 6 weeks after DPC sensitization. This sample's treatment: therapeutic diphenylcyclopropenone sensitization with weekly scalp DPC. Here the sequenced sample was whole blood, taken in connection with sensitization to the hapten diphenylcyclopropenone (DPC). Receptor source: a woman aged 18-30 years with alopecia areata. Some clones in this sample may be carry-over from other donors' samples.

The V and J genes are TRBV29-1 and TRBJ2-5; no firm D call. Germline-derived CDR1 and CDR2 are SQVTM and ANQGSEA. CDR3 length: 14 residues. V shed 0 bases and J shed 1 base, with 9 bases lying between them. The CDR3 region has the DNA TGCAGCGTTGAAGACTGGACGGCCCAAGAGACCCAGTACTTC. This translates into CSVEDWTAQETQYF.

This clonotype showed up many times. The CDR3 is CASSLCEGDGYTF. The CDR3 DNA reads as TGTGCCAGCAGCTTATGTGAAGGGGATGGCTACACCTTC. The chain employs TRBV7-4 and TRBJ1-2, with D tentatively TRBD1 (5 bases). CDR3 size: 13 residues. V lost 2 bases, J lost 6 bases, and 10 bases lay in between. The germline V gene has CDR1 SGHVT and CDR2 SQSDAQ.

This sequence joins TRBV3-1 and TRBJ2-3; 7 bases are shared with TRBD1. CDR1 is LGHDT, CDR2 YNNKEL, per germline (reference sequence). Trimming removed 3 bases from V and 0 bases from J; junction bases left unmatched: 15. CDR3 size: 19 residues. The CDR3 DNA sequence: TGTGCCAGCAGCCACGCCGGGACAGCGACCGCCTCTAGCACAGATACGCAGTATTTT. This encodes CASSHAGTATASSTDTQYF.

The rearrangement uses TRBV20-1 and TRBJ2-2; 7 nucleotides align to TRBD2. The CDR3 loop spans 14 amino acids. The germline V gene has CDR1 DFQATT and CDR2 SNEGSKA (reference sequence). Trimming removed 0 bases from V and 5 bases from J; junction bases left unmatched: 3. The CDR3 DNA reads as TGCAGTGCTAGAGAGTCTAGCGGAACCGGGGAGCTGTTTTTT. It yields the protein CSARESSGTGELFF.

This clonotype turned up a few times. This chain links TRBV10-3 with TRBJ1-1; D call uncertain. The V end lost 7 bases, the J end lost 3 bases, and 12 bases lay between the germline ends. Germline CDR1 reads ENHRY; CDR2 reads SYGVKD. The CDR3 has 13 amino acids. CDR3 residues: CAINQDQYTEAFF. CDR3 sequence (DNA): TGTGCCATCAACCAAGATCAATACACTGAAGCTTTCTTT.

This clonotype was recorded at least ten times. V and J are TRBV7-2 and TRBJ1-5; D uncertain. This CDR3 contains 14 residues. Germline values: CDR1 SGHTA, CDR2 FQGNSA. Trimming removed 5 bases from V and 11 bases from J, with 19 bases in between. In DNA, the CDR3 is TGTGCCAGCAGCCGAAACGAGGCGGCGACGTCCCAGCATTTT. It encodes CASSRNEAATSQHF.

The V gene is TRBV18, the J gene TRBJ2-3; TRBD1 is a possible D gene (6 bases). Germline-derived CDR1 and CDR2 are KGHSH and LQKENI. Trimming shortened V by 3 bases and J by 2 bases, and 12 bases separated the two germline ends. The CDR3 loop spans 15 amino acids. As DNA, the CDR3 is TGTGCCAGCTCACCCTGGGACACAAACACAGATACGCAGTATTTT. Protein: CASSPWDTNTDTQYF.

This clonotype has ten or more counts. The chain is built from TRBV9 and TRBJ2-3; no firm D call. The length of the CDR3 is 11 residues. Germline V gene lookup returns CDR1 SGDLS and CDR2 YYNGEE. Trimming removed 0 bases from V and 6 bases from J, with 2 bases in between. The CDR3 loop is CASSVGDTQYF. DNA for the CDR3: TGTGCCAGCAGCGTAGGGGATACGCAGTATTTT.

The chain carries TRBV20-1 and TRBJ2-4, with D perhaps being TRBD1 or TRBD2 (6 bases each). From germline, CDR1 is DFQATT and CDR2 SNEGSKA (reference sequence). This CDR3 contains 11 residues. V lost 3 bases and J 13 bases, leaving 13 bases between the germline ends. The chain's CDR3 is CSARGGAGQYF. CDR3 coding DNA: TGCAGTGCTAGGGGGGGCGCTGGCCAGTACTTC.

This clonotype was counted ten times or more. The chain couples TRBV11-2 to TRBJ1-1, with TRBD1 as a possible D gene (5 bases). Trimming left V 5 bases short and J 4 bases short, with 14 bases between. The CDR3 is made up of 14 amino acids. Germline V gene sequence: CDR1 SGHAT, CDR2 FQNNGV. CDR3 residues: CASSQKGATTEAFF. The CDR3, as DNA: TGTGCCAGCAGCCAAAAAGGGGCCACCACTGAAGCTTTCTTT.

This clonotype has a handful of counts. The CDR3 DNA reads as TGCAGCGTTGAGGGCAGGCAAACTAGGAAGGCTTTCTTT. Translating gives CSVEGRQTRKAFF. The chain joins TRBV29-1 to TRBJ1-1, with D uncertain. The germline gives CDR1 SQVTM, CDR2 ANQGSEA. Trimming took 3 bases from V and 11 from J, leaving 19 bases between them. There are 13 residues in the CDR3.

This clonotype has only a few counts. The rearrangement uses TRBV4-2 and TRBJ2-7; TRBD1 matches 10 bases. Germline lookup yields CDR1 LGHNA and CDR2 YNFKEQ. This CDR3 comprises 15 residues. The J segment lost 3 bases and the V segment lost 4 bases, leaving 6 bases of the junction unmatched. The CDR3 protein is CASSRPGQGSYEQYF. The DNA for the CDR3 is TGTGCCAGCAGCCGACCGGGACAGGGGAGCTACGAGCAGTACTTC.

The chain employs TRBV5-5 and TRBJ1-5, with D hard to call. This CDR3 is built from 13 residues. Germline V lookup: CDR1 SGHKS, CDR2 YYEKEE (reference sequence). Deletions cut 7 bases from V and 5 bases from J, with 13 bases between. The CDR3 is CASGSGGHQPQHF. CDR3 DNA sequence: TGTGCCAGCGGCTCCGGAGGGCATCAGCCCCAGCATTTT.

The chain joins TRBV19 to TRBJ1-1; no clear D. Between the trimmed V and J ends, which lost 4 bases and 1 base, there was a span of 7 bases. CDR1 and CDR2 (germline): LNHDA, SQIVND (reference sequence). This CDR3 region has 13 residues. CDR3 bases: TGTGCCAGTAGTACACGGGCGAACACTGAAGCTTTCTTT. As protein: CASSTRANTEAFF. Full variable domain (rest looked up from reference TRBV19 and TRBJ1-1): DGGITQSPKYLFRKEGQNVTLSCEQNLNHDAMYWYRQDPGQGLRLIYYSQIVNDFQKGDIAEGYSVSREKKESFPLTVTSAQKNPTAFYLCASSTRANTEAFFGQGTRLTVV.

This clonotype was found a few times. The chain is built from TRBV6-2 or TRBV6-3 and TRBJ1-1; D ambiguous. The length of the CDR3 is 12 residues. Germline CDR1 reads MNHEY; CDR2 reads SVGEGT. V lost 4 bases, J lost 7 bases, and 10 bases lay in between. The CDR3 DNA reads as TGTGCCAGCAGTTTCCCTCCACTTGAAGCTTTCTTT. This sequence encodes CASSFPPLEAFF.

The J gene is TRBJ2-6, the V gene TRBV7-3; the D is unclear. The CDR3 is 16 residues long. V dropped 1 base and J dropped 0 bases, with 7 bases sitting between them. Germline CDR1 and CDR2: SGHTA and FQGTGA. The CDR3 nucleotides read TGTGCCAGCAGCTTAAGGCGGATCTCTGGGGCCAACGTCCTGACTTTC. It yields the protein CASSLRRISGANVLTF.

The chain links TRBV6-2 or TRBV6-3 to TRBJ2-6, with D uncertain. Between the trimmed V and J ends, which lost 2 bases and 4 bases, there was a span of 9 bases. The CDR3 sequence is 15 residues long. Germline V CDR1 and CDR2: MNHEY, SVGEGT. The CDR3 sequence: CASSYGQEGANVLTF. DNA of the CDR3: TGTGCCAGCAGTTACGGTCAAGAAGGGGCCAACGTCCTGACTTTC.

There are a few counts of this clonotype. V usage is TRBV5-1 and J usage is TRBJ1-1, with no clear D. V was trimmed by 0 bases and J by 2 bases, leaving 11 bases between them. Germline V lookup: CDR1 SGHRS, CDR2 YFSETQ. This CDR3 has 15 amino acids. The DNA of the CDR3 is TGCGCCAGCAGCTTGGTTAGGGCCAGCAACACTGAAGCTTTCTTT. Residues: CASSLVRASNTEAFF.

There are many counts of this clonotype. The chain links TRBV12-3 or TRBV12-4 to TRBJ1-2; 7 bases align to TRBD1. The CDR3 sequence is 14 residues long. V lost 5 bases to trimming and J lost 2 bases; unmatched junction nucleotides: 5. CDR3 DNA: TGTGCCAGCAGTATATCGACAGGGAACTATGGCTACACCTTC. Its translation is CASSISTGNYGYTF.

This clonotype was recorded many times. V usage is TRBV20-1 and J usage is TRBJ1-4, with D unresolved. V was cut by 4 bases and J by 8 bases, with 11 bases left in between. Looked up from germline, CDR1 is DFQATT and CDR2 is SNEGSKA (reference sequence). The CDR3 is made up of 12 amino acids. CDR3 region: CSAIDPGEKLFF. CDR3 nucleotides: TGCAGTGCTATTGATCCCGGGGAAAAACTGTTTTTT.

The chain is built from TRBV28 and TRBJ2-7; the match to TRBD2 covers 9 bases. This CDR3 spans 17 amino acids. Germline V lookup: CDR1 MDHEN, CDR2 SYDVKM. V shed 3 bases, J shed 3 bases, and the junction held 12 bases outside the gene matches. The CDR3 here is CASSFPSGGFAHYEQYF. DNA for the CDR3: TGTGCCAGCAGTTTTCCCAGCGGGGGGTTCGCCCACTACGAGCAGTACTTC.

This clonotype occurred a few times. This sequence joins TRBV13 and TRBJ1-2, with D possibly TRBD1 on 5 matching bases. The CDR3 length is 16 residues. The germline V gene encodes CDR1 PRHDT and CDR2 FYEKMQ (reference sequence). Trimming took 1 base from V and 3 from J, leaving 15 bases between them. The CDR3 region is CASSLDRGGLDYGYTF. The CDR3 DNA reads as TGTGCCAGCAGCTTAGATCGGGGCGGCCTTGACTATGGCTACACCTTC.

This clonotype was seen more than once but under ten times. The genes are TRBV7-9 and TRBJ2-3; no reliable D call. Germline values: CDR1 SEHNR, CDR2 FQNEAQ (reference sequence). The CDR3 spans 16 residues. V gave up 5 bases and J gave up 4 bases, with 19 bases separating them. For the CDR3, the DNA is TGTGCCAGCAGCCCCGCGAGGCAGGCTGGGGCAGATACGCAGTATTTT. It encodes CASSPARQAGADTQYF.